Listed below are T cell receptor beta chains from one sample, sequenced in a study of blood T cell repertoires in COVID-19. Produced via immunoSEQ multiplex PCR; TCRdb's table is partial and in-frame only. The table includes about 190,000 clones, almost 85% detected once. Source material: peripheral blood. The source is a woman aged 70-85 years with active or convalescent COVID-19. The CDR3 runs from the conserved cysteine through the conserved F or W. The D gene is left open where the match is weak. Size is stated for part of the rows, as once, few or many counts, or as a class when the clone is expanded.

16 - TRBJ1-1 TRBV5-1 TRBD1 CASSSAGTGLDREAFF TGCGCCAGCAGCTCTGCCGGGACAGGGCTTGATCGCGAAGCTTTCTTT
14 - TRBJ1-4 TRBV10-2 - CASSSRGRDEKLFF TGCGCCAGCAGTTCCAGGGGCCGGGATGAAAAACTGTTTTTT
16 - TRBJ2-7 TRBV28 TRBD2 CASSFSRGGAIYEQYF TGTGCCAGCAGTTTTAGTCGGGGGGGTGCCATCTACGAGCAGTACTTC
13 - TRBJ2-1 TRBV5-1 - CASRPRGGGEQFF TGCGCCAGCAGACCTCGCGGGGGCGGTGAGCAGTTCTTC
15 - TRBJ1-4 TRBV5-1 TRBD1 CASSLGAGGIEKLFF TGCGCCAGCAGCTTGGGTGCAGGGGGCATCGAAAAACTGTTTTTT
14 - TRBJ2-1 TRBV11-3 TRBD1 CASSSTTGVGEQFF TGTGCCAGCAGCAGTACCACAGGGGTGGGTGAGCAGTTCTTC
12 - TRBJ2-5 TRBV5-5 - CASSSRGETQYF TGTGCCAGCAGCTCCCGCGGGGAGACCCAGTACTTC
17 - TRBJ2-5 TRBV7-9 TRBD1 CASSPQRRTGGGETQYF TGTGCCAGCAGCCCTCAACGACGGACAGGGGGCGGAGAGACCCAGTACTTC
13 - TRBJ2-5 TRBV18 - CASFRSRGETQYF TGTGCCAGCTTTCGGTCCCGGGGGGAGACCCAGTACTTC
14 - TRBJ2-1 TRBV7-9 TRBD2 CASSLGLAGAEQFF TGTGCCAGCAGCCTGGGACTAGCGGGAGCTGAGCAGTTCTTC
15 few TRBJ2-2 TRBV24-1 TRBD2 CATRAGRVATGELFF TGTGCCACCCGCGCGGGGAGGGTGGCCACCGGGGAGCTGTTTTTT
16 - TRBJ2-1 TRBV3-1/TRBV3-2 TRBD2 CASSQLRPSGSNEQFF TGTGCCAGCAGCCAACTAAGGCCTAGCGGGAGCAATGAGCAGTTCTTC
16 - TRBJ1-5 TRBV5-6 - CASSLTRGSGNQPQHF TGTGCCAGCAGCTTGACTAGGGGGAGCGGAAATCAGCCCCAGCATTTT
15 - TRBJ2-3 TRBV19 TRBD1 CASSIRDRGADTQYF TGTGCCAGTAGTATCCGGGACAGGGGGGCTGATACGCAGTATTTT
17 - TRBJ2-5 TRBV21-1 - CASSKGIGSGGQETQYF TGTGCCAGCAGCAAAGGGATAGGGTCAGGGGGCCAAGAGACCCAGTACTTC
17 - TRBJ2-7 TRBV6-6 TRBD2 CASSLHRREGLAGEQYF TGTGCCAGCAGTCTACACAGGCGGGAGGGCCTGGCGGGAGAGCAGTACTTC
15 - TRBJ2-5 TRBV5-5 - CASSLGSGQQETQYF TGTGCCAGCAGCTTGGGGTCCGGACAGCAAGAGACCCAGTACTTC
15 - TRBJ2-1 TRBV7-6 - CASSLAGGLYNEQFF TGTGCCAGCAGCTTAGCTGGAGGACTGTACAATGAGCAGTTCTTC
15 - TRBJ1-1 TRBV13 TRBD1 CASSPGTGVNTEAFF TGTGCCAGCAGCCCCGGGACAGGGGTGAACACTGAAGCTTTCTTT
16 - TRBJ2-2 TRBV5-4 TRBD1 CASSLGTGGRTGELFF TGTGCCAGCAGCTTGGGGACAGGGGGACGCACCGGGGAGCTGTTTTTT
15 - TRBJ1-3 TRBV6-5 TRBD1 CASRGRDREGNTIYF TGTGCCAGCAGGGGCCGGGACAGGGAAGGAAACACCATATATTTT
16 - TRBJ2-1 TRBV24-1 TRBD2 CATSDSTSGAYNEQFF TGTGCCACCAGTGATTCTACTAGCGGGGCCTACAATGAGCAGTTCTTC
16 - TRBJ1-1 TRBV18 - CASSHHGGQENTEAFF TGTGCCAGCTCACACCATGGAGGGCAGGAGAACACTGAAGCTTTCTTT
15 - TRBJ2-5 TRBV5-1 - CASNGGAVGQETQYF TGCGCCAGCAATGGTGGAGCTGTCGGGCAAGAGACCCAGTACTTC
14 - TRBJ2-5 TRBV5-6 TRBD2 CASSLAGTRETQYF TGTGCCAGCAGCTTGGCCGGGACTAGGGAGACCCAGTACTTC
13 many TRBJ2-7 TRBV2 TRBD1 CASGLDRVYEQYF TGTGCCAGCGGATTAGACAGGGTCTACGAGCAGTACTTC
15 - TRBJ2-3 TRBV6-5 - CASRVSGASTDTQYF TGTGCCAGCAGAGTTAGCGGAGCTAGCACAGATACGCAGTATTTT
16 - TRBJ2-7 TRBV18 TRBD2 CASSPLTSLAGGEQYF TGTGCCAGCTCACCACTTACTTCCCTAGCGGGAGGCGAGCAGTACTTC